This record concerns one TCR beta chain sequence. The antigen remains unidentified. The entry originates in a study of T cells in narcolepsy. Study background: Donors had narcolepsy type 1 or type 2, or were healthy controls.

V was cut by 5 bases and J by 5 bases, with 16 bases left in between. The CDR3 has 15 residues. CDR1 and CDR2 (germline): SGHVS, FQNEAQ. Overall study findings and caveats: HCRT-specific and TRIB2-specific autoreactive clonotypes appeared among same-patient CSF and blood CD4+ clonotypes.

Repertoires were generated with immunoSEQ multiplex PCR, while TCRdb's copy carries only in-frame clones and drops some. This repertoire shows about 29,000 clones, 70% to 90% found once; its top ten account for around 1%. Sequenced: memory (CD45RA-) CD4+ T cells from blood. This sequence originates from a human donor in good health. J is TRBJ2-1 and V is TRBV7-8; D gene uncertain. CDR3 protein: CASSPTGSRDNEQFF. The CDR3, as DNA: TGTGCCAGCAGCCCCACCGGCTCTAGAGACAATGAGCAGTTCTTC.